A single sample gave rise to the 27 T cell receptor beta chains below, sequenced in a study of pediatric ulcerative colitis. Assay: immunoSEQ multiplex PCR; the TCRdb copy retains only in-frame clones and omits some. The data contain tens of thousands of clones, around 73% of them singletons. During colonoscopy, one to two rectal pinch biopsies were collected. Sequenced sample: gut tissue. The receptors derive from a boy between 10 and 17 years old with moderate ulcerative colitis.

The chain employs TRBV18 and TRBJ1-1; maybe TRBD1 (5 bases). The V gene's germline CDR1 is KGHSH and CDR2 LQKENI. The CDR3 is 16 amino acids. V was shortened by 0 bases and J by 0 bases, with 11 bases between the two germline ends. CDR3 region: CASSPPRGGLNTEAFF. The CDR3 nucleotides are TGTGCCAGCTCACCACCCCGGGGGGGTTTGAACACTGAAGCTTTCTTT.

This chain joins TRBV11-2 and TRBJ2-7; a weak D match, TRBD1 (5 bases). Germline loops: CDR1 SGHAT, CDR2 FQNNGV. Trimming removed 0 bases from V and 3 bases from J, with 9 bases in between. This CDR3 is built from 14 residues. CDR3 coding DNA: TGTGCCAGCAGCTTAGAAGGGGTTGGCTACGAGCAGTACTTC. It yields the protein CASSLEGVGYEQYF.

V gene TRBV12-5 combines with J gene TRBJ2-7, with 9 bases identical to TRBD2. The CDR3 length is 16 residues. Germline V CDR1 and CDR2: LGHNT, FRNRAP. After removal of 1 base from V and 2 bases from J, the junction contained 6 bases not matched to a gene. CDR3 DNA sequence: TGTGCTAGTGGTTTGGAATTAGCGGGAGATCCCTACGAGCAGTACTTC. Residues: CASGLELAGDPYEQYF.

V is TRBV6-6 and J is TRBJ2-1; D perhaps matches TRBD2 (6 bases). The CDR3 extends over 15 amino acids. V lost 5 bases and J 7 bases, leaving 18 bases between the germline ends. In germline, CDR1 is MNHNY, CDR2 SVGAGI (reference sequence). CDR3 in DNA: TGTGCCAGCAGTGGAGAGGGACTGGAGATGAATGAGCAGTTCTTC. Protein product: CASSGEGLEMNEQFF.

This sequence joins TRBV19 and TRBJ2-7; perhaps TRBD2 as D (5 bases). This CDR3 region has 16 residues. The germline V gene has CDR1 LNHDA and CDR2 SQIVND (reference sequence). V lost 4 bases, J lost 2 bases, and 18 bases lay in between. The CDR3 region is CASSTQLSGLTYEQYF. The CDR3 DNA sequence: TGTGCCAGTAGTACACAACTATCGGGGTTAACCTACGAGCAGTACTTC.

The J gene is TRBJ2-3, the V gene TRBV5-8; 7 bases line up with TRBD1. Germline V lookup: CDR1 SGHTS, CDR2 YDEGEE. The trim removed 0 bases at V and 11 bases at J, leaving 6 bases unmatched. CDR3 length equals 13 residues. CDR3 protein: CASSLARQGVQYF. For the CDR3, the DNA is TGTGCCAGCAGCTTGGCCAGACAGGGCGTGCAGTATTTT.

This chain joins TRBV29-1 and TRBJ2-2, with a possible D match to TRBD2 (6 bases). This CDR3 contains 15 residues. Germline lookup yields CDR1 SQVTM and CDR2 ANQGSEA. V gave up 5 bases and J gave up 0 bases, with 13 bases separating them. The CDR3 coding sequence is TGCAGCGTTCGGGTAGCGGTTGCGAACACCGGGGAGCTGTTTTTT. This codes for CSVRVAVANTGELFF.

The J gene is TRBJ2-7, the V gene TRBV5-7; D is undetermined. TRBV5-7 falls under the ORF class, with uncertain function. The ends were cut back, 0 bases at V and 3 bases at J, with 13 bases in the middle. The CDR3 runs to 15 residues. In DNA form, the CDR3 reads TGTGCCAGCAGCTTGGAGAAGCAGACTTTCTACGAGCAGTACTTC. It codes for CASSLEKQTFYEQYF.

The chain couples TRBV7-6 to TRBJ1-1, with 8 nucleotides matching TRBD1. Germline V lookup: CDR1 SGHVS, CDR2 FNYEAQ. Unmatched junction bases numbered 9, after V lost 1 base and J lost 8 bases. The CDR3 has 15 residues. In DNA form, the CDR3 reads TGTGCCAGCAGCTTAGAAGCGGACAGGGTCAGCGAAGCTTTCTTT. Its protein product is CASSLEADRVSEAFF.

The chain has TRBV7-3 and TRBJ2-1; a possible D gene is TRBD2 (6 bases). Trimming took 5 bases from V and 4 from J, leaving 12 bases between them. Germline loops: CDR1 SGHTA, CDR2 FQGTGA. This CDR3 is built from 14 residues. The DNA of the CDR3 is TGTGCCAGCAGCCACGGAGGGGTTTACAATGAGCAGTTCTTC. Protein: CASSHGGVYNEQFF.

The chain links TRBV4-2 to TRBJ2-1; 11 positions match TRBD2. The length of the CDR3 is 17 residues. With 0 bases clipped from V and 4 bases from J, the junction kept 5 bases outside the gene matches. Germline V gene data show CDR1 as LGHNA and CDR2 as YNFKEQ. The CDR3 sequence: CASSQDLLAGGYNEQFF. The CDR3 DNA follows: TGTGCCAGCAGCCAAGATCTGCTAGCGGGAGGTTACAATGAGCAGTTCTTC.

The V and J genes are TRBV30 and TRBJ2-3; D gene ambiguous. The CDR3 runs to 12 residues. Trimming took 2 bases from V and 1 from J, leaving 4 bases between them. Germline V lookup: CDR1 GTSNPN, CDR2 SVGIG (reference sequence). The CDR3 spells CAWSRGTDTQYF. The DNA for the CDR3 is TGTGCCTGGAGTAGGGGCACAGATACGCAGTATTTT.

This clone has just one count. DNA of the CDR3: TGTGCCAGCAACGAACCGGGACTCCTCTACGAGCAGTACTTC. Encoded protein: CASNEPGLLYEQYF. The V call is TRBV6-1, the J call TRBJ2-7; tentatively, D is TRBD2 (6 bases). This CDR3 has 14 residues. In germline, CDR1 is MNHNS, CDR2 SASEGT. V was trimmed by 7 bases and J by 3 bases, leaving 16 bases between them.

The chain employs TRBV7-2 and TRBJ1-4; 9 positions match TRBD1. The CDR3 runs to 17 residues. J lost 7 bases, V lost 1 base, and 10 bases had no gene match. Germline CDR1 SGHTA, CDR2 FQGNSA. CDR3 DNA sequence: TGTGCCAGCAGCTTAGGACTCTCGGGACAGGGCAGTGAAAAACTGTTTTTT. As protein: CASSLGLSGQGSEKLFF.

The sample holds one count of this clone. The chain uses TRBV5-5 and TRBJ2-7; D remains unclear. With 4 bases removed from V and 3 bases from J, the gap between germline ends came to 14 bases. This CDR3 is 14 amino acids long. CDR1 is SGHKS, CDR2 YYEKEE, per germline (reference sequence). CDR3 sequence (DNA): TGTGCCAGCAGCCCGGGCCCTGCTAACTACGAGCAGTACTTC. It encodes CASSPGPANYEQYF.

This clone was observed a single time. The V gene is TRBV5-8, the J gene TRBJ2-5; D remains ambiguous. Trimming took off 6 bases at V and 3 bases at J, with 9 bases between the two ends. Germline assignment: CDR1 SGHTS and CDR2 YDEGEE. The CDR3 totals 12 residues. This CDR3 reads CASTRSKETQYF. The CDR3 DNA reads as TGTGCCAGCACGCGTAGCAAAGAGACCCAGTACTTC. Full variable domain (remainder filled in from reference TRBV5-8 and TRBJ2-5): EAGVTQSPTHLIKTRGQQATLRCSPISGHTSVYWYQQALGLGLQFLLWYDEGEERNRGNFPPRFSGRQFPNYSSELNVNALELEDSALYLCASTRSKETQYFGPGTRLLVL.

This rearrangement joins TRBV29-1 to TRBJ1-2, with D possibly being TRBD1 (5 bases). This CDR3 is 14 amino acids long. Trimming stripped 6 bases from V and 4 bases from J, with 18 bases between. Germline CDR1 SQVTM, CDR2 ANQGSEA. The CDR3 sequence: CSVTGTKLTYGYTF. In nucleotides, the CDR3 is TGCAGCGTGACCGGGACCAAGCTGACCTATGGCTACACCTTC.

In this sample, this clone turned up a few times. This chain uses TRBV7-9 with TRBJ2-7; perhaps D is TRBD1 or TRBD2 (5 bases each). Trimming left V 3 bases short and J 4 bases short, with 13 bases between. The CDR3 extends over 14 amino acids. Germline CDR1 SEHNR, CDR2 FQNEAQ (reference sequence). The CDR3 is CASSFGGVVYEQYF. DNA for the CDR3: TGTGCCAGCAGCTTTGGGGGAGTAGTATACGAGCAGTACTTC.

This clone was seen just once. This rearrangement joins TRBV5-6 to TRBJ1-2; D ambiguous. This CDR3 has 14 amino acids. The germline V and J ends were trimmed by 3 bases and 2 bases, with 11 bases remaining between them. The germline V gene has CDR1 SGHDT and CDR2 YYEEEE. DNA for the CDR3: TGTGCCAGCAGCTCACACGCGACCAACTATGGCTACACCTTC. Its protein product is CASSSHATNYGYTF.

The chain couples TRBV28 to TRBJ1-5; D perhaps matches TRBD1 (5 bases). CDR1 is MDHEN, CDR2 SYDVKM, per germline. The CDR3 has 16 residues. V lost 5 bases, J lost 1 base, and 15 bases lay in between. Here the CDR3 reads CASSPRGVRSNQPQHF. The CDR3 DNA sequence: TGTGCCAGCAGTCCTAGGGGCGTTCGAAGCAATCAGCCCCAGCATTTT.

The rearrangement joins TRBV5-1 to TRBJ1-1; D gene unclear. The V end was cut by 4 bases, the J end by 1 base, with 8 bases between. The CDR3 has 13 residues. Germline CDR1 reads SGHRS; CDR2 reads YFSETQ. This CDR3 is CASSPDPNTEAFF. CDR3 nucleotides: TGCGCCAGCAGCCCGGACCCGAACACTGAAGCTTTCTTT.

CDR3 in amino acids: CASSQGDNYGYTF. The CDR3 DNA reads TGCGCCAGCAGCCAAGGGGACAACTATGGCTACACCTTC. This chain joins TRBV4-1 and TRBJ1-2; TRBD1 is a possible D gene (5 bases). Trimming left V 1 base short and J 2 bases short, with 5 bases between. Germline values: CDR1 MGHRA, CDR2 YSYEKL. The length of the CDR3 is 13 residues.

This clone was seen a few times. V is TRBV7-9 and J is TRBJ2-7, with D perhaps matching TRBD1 or TRBD2 (5 bases each). From germline, CDR1 is SEHNR and CDR2 FQNEAQ (reference sequence). V was shortened by 1 base and J by 5 bases, with 15 bases between the two germline ends. This CDR3 spans 15 amino acids. CDR3 residues: CASSLDLGAWDEQYF. The DNA of the CDR3 is TGTGCCAGCAGCTTAGATCTCGGGGCGTGGGACGAGCAGTACTTC.

The chain carries TRBV5-1 and TRBJ2-3, with 9 bases matching TRBD2. Germline V gene data show CDR1 as SGHRS and CDR2 as YFSETQ. CDR3 length equals 16 residues. V lost 4 bases, J lost 10 bases, and 16 bases stayed unmatched. Here the CDR3 DNA reads TGCGCCAGCAGCCCTACCCTACTGAAGCGGGAGGCCCCGCAGTATTTT. It yields the protein CASSPTLLKREAPQYF.

The chain couples TRBV4-1 to TRBJ2-7, with TRBD1 as a possible D gene (6 bases). Looked up from germline, CDR1 is MGHRA and CDR2 is YSYEKL. The ends were cut back, 4 bases at V and 3 bases at J, with 16 bases in the middle. The CDR3 length is 15 residues. The CDR3 DNA is TGCGCCAGCAGCCTGTACGGGACAACATTCTACGAGCAGTACTTC. Amino acids: CASSLYGTTFYEQYF.

In its sample, this clone was seen a few times. The chain carries TRBV7-8 and TRBJ2-5; tentative D call: TRBD2 (5 bases). This CDR3 spans 15 amino acids. V was trimmed by 5 bases and J by 2 bases, leaving 15 bases between them. Germline V gives CDR1 SGHVS, CDR2 FQNEAQ. This CDR3 reads CASSGTGFRQETQYF. CDR3 nucleotide sequence: TGTGCCAGCAGCGGCACGGGGTTTCGTCAAGAGACCCAGTACTTC.

The chain is built from TRBV6-1 and TRBJ2-5, with 7 nucleotides matching TRBD1. The J segment lost 6 bases and the V segment lost 8 bases, leaving 12 bases of the junction unmatched. The CDR3 has 14 amino acids. From germline, CDR1 is MNHNS and CDR2 SASEGT. CDR3 DNA: TGTGCCAGCTCCTCTACGGACAGGCCAAAGACCCAGTACTTC. This encodes CASSSTDRPKTQYF.